The subject of this entry is one T cell receptor beta chain. V was shortened by 3 bases and J by 7 bases, with 21 bases between the two germline ends. Germline V gives CDR1 LGHNA, CDR2 YSLEER. CDR3 length equals 17 residues. The sample belongs to a study of Ad26.COV2.S vaccination and SARS-CoV-2 variants. The treatment here: around 19 received Ad26.COV2.S at low or high dose, single or two shots; several received placebo; per-sample allocation not given. Sampling took place 63 days after the first vaccine or placebo injection. TCRdb's copy holds only in-frame clones and misses some; the assay was immunoSEQ multiplex PCR. The sample lists 300,000 to 400,000 clones, about nine tenths occurring once.

The chain joins TRBV4-3 to TRBJ1-4; unclear D gene. The specimen comprised peripheral blood, sampled in a trial of Ad26.COV2.S vaccine versus placebo. This TCR came from a person aged 18-60 years who received the Ad26.COV2.S COVID-19 vaccine or a placebo. This CDR3 reads CASSQRARRALSEKLFF. In DNA, the CDR3 is TGCGCCAGCAGCCAGCGGGCGAGGAGGGCTCTCAGTGAAAAACTGTTTTTT.